The present T cell receptor (beta chain) was sequenced within a study of T cells in women clearing cervical HPV infection (dated by TCRdb to the late 2010s). Concerning the study at large: The cases were 25 to 30 women with histologically confirmed HPV16-related CIN3 or worse, and 2 of these cases were invasive cancers. Cases and controls were matched on year of sample collection and on age within five years. As quality controls, five blinded duplicates were added to each group, bringing the total to about 60 samples made up of some 50 participants and approximately 10 replicates. Among cases, blood sampling occurred a median of 149 days after lesion detection, with an interquartile range of about 85 to 210 days. Because only a few women had HLA typing data, the possibility that HLA type acted as a confounder could not be ruled out. The controls were 25 women whose single incident HPV16 infection cleared within 12 months with no development of precancer or cancer. In the parent cohort, 9,000 to 11,000 women aged 18 or older were enrolled in Guanacaste, Costa Rica, during about 1993 to 1995 and were followed for seven years. Blood from cases was collected at the visit where the lesion was first found, while blood from controls was collected once the infection could no longer be detected. Nested within Costa Rica's Guanacaste HPV Natural History Study, an exploratory proof-of-principle case-control study compared TCR repertoires across cervical HPV16 outcomes. Cases had a median age of about 34 years and controls had a median age of around 40, with no significant differences in baseline characteristics. The paper's findings and limits, for the study overall: The cross-sectional design could not show whether the associations came before the infection or were a result of it, and neither effector/memory subsets nor HPV-specific T cells were isolated. Cases had lower TRBV6-7 relative abundance than controls (about 0.1% versus 0.15%; Bonferroni P = 0.0008). Because the number of T cells in each sample was unknown, differences in richness could reflect differing T-cell content rather than repertoire biology. TCR repertoire richness was significantly higher in CIN3+ cases than in controls across sequencing depths, while evenness did not differ. Cases were distinguished from controls with an estimated AUC of about 0.8 by random forest classifiers combining richness and V gene abundances.

Every participant had a single incident cervical HPV16 infection, and prevalent HPV16 infections were excluded. Cervical HPV DNA was detected by MY09/MY11 PCR and genotyped by dot-blot hybridization. Under 19 mL of heparinized blood were centrifuged, and the buffy coat was aliquoted, frozen at -30°C, then stored at -80°C. Genomic DNA was extracted from buffy coat specimens using QIAGEN kits. The junction carries 15 bases between V and J, which are trimmed by 1 base and 5 bases respectively. Inclusive of the bounding cysteine and phenylalanine, the CDR3 is 16 residues long. Part of the CDR3 DNA is given, 39 bases translated from base 1. From a lookup of the germline V gene, CDR1 and CDR2 are SGHRS and YFSETQ. Remarks on this clone: Its antigen is not yet known. The read halts 3 residues ahead of the CDR3 end, with the missing end drawn from the germline J gene.

The immunoSEQ assay used multiplex PCR to amplify TCR beta CDR3 regions from an average of approximately 1,100 ng of genomic DNA per sample. The assay corrected primer bias using a complete synthetic TCR repertoire to establish an amplification baseline. The amplicons were sequenced using the Illumina platform. On the study's bioinformatics: Sequences were error-corrected by clustering with frequency ratios and a modified nearest-neighbor algorithm and were then analyzed in the immunoSEQ Analyzer with IMGT gene definitions. At each rarefaction depth, TCR richness and evenness were averaged across 20 rarefaction repeats, and any sample with fewer sequences than the depth was left out. Relative abundances of V, D and J genes were compared between groups using Wilcoxon rank sum tests, with FDR correction applied. For the blinded duplicates, the intraclass correlation was roughly 96% for TCR richness and averaged around 76% across roughly 72 gene segments. In TCRdb, the immuneACCESS table is reduced to in-frame sequences with V and J assigned. These tables do not hold every clone; where another copy was compared, an unresolved V gene accounts for under half, and the others remain unexplained. V, J and clone size were drawn from that table, and D and trimming were deduced from the DNA. The table for this sample shows tens of thousands of clones. Of the sample, approximately 22% is held by the ten largest clones.

This receptor chain uses TRBV5-1 and TRBJ2-2; the D gene is perhaps TRBD1, on 6 matching bases. The clonotype was recovered from a woman aged 18 to 75 with a cervical HPV16 infection that either progressed to CIN3+ or cleared (not recorded which). The sequencing sample was made of blood buffy coat. CDR3 DNA, as far as it was read: TGCGCCAGCAGCTTGTATGGGGCAGGGGTAACCGGGGAG. The translation is CASSLYGAGVTGE. The entire CDR3 reads CASSLYGAGVTGELFF.